A single sample is the source of the 23 T cell receptor beta chains below, sequenced in a study of T cells in Graves' hyperthyroidism and ophthalmopathy. There were TCR beta CDR3 regions amplified from RNA transcripts. Researchers ran a first-round RT-PCR on the TCR CDR3 using the HTBI primer set. TCRdb independently ran MiXCR on the multiplex PCR reads; one entry per CDR3 protein. The top ten clones hold about 20% of a sample with 300,000 to 450,000 distinct CDR3 sequences, roughly 15% of them seen once. The specimen was blood. The source of these receptors is a woman younger than 45 with Graves' ophthalmopathy.

This clonotype was seen more than once but under ten times. CDR3 nucleotides: TGTGCCAGCAGTTACGGTGCAGGCCTGACCTACGAGCAGTACTTC. This codes for CASSYGAGLTYEQYF. This chain uses TRBV6-9 with TRBJ2-7; D remains ambiguous. V was trimmed by 3 bases and J by 2 bases, leaving 14 bases between them. The germline gives CDR1 MNHGY, CDR2 SVAAGI. This CDR3 has 15 residues.

The gene calls are TRBV7-3 and TRBJ2-1; 10 bases are a match to TRBD2. Germline V gene sequence: CDR1 SGHTA, CDR2 FQGTGA. The CDR3 totals 16 residues. Losses at the gene ends were 4 bases for V and 6 bases for J; bases not matched to a gene: 9. CDR3 in DNA: TGTGCCAGCAGCTCGAGCGAGGGACTAGCGCTCAATGAGCAGTTCTTC. Translating gives CASSSSEGLALNEQFF.

Ten or more counts support this clonotype. The chain employs TRBV29-1 and TRBJ2-2, with D perhaps matching TRBD1 or TRBD2 (6 bases each). The CDR3 spans 13 residues. The V gene lost 4 bases and the J gene lost 4 bases, with 10 bases spanning the gap. From germline, CDR1 is SQVTM and CDR2 ANQGSEA. Written as DNA, the CDR3 is TGCAGCGTTGCCCGGGGGCTCACCGGGGAGCTGTTTTTT. Translation: CSVARGLTGELFF.

This clonotype was seen ten or more times. The V and J genes are TRBV11-2 and TRBJ2-3, with TRBD2 as a possible D gene (5 bases). V lost 5 bases, J lost 5 bases, and 17 bases lay in between. Germline CDR1 SGHAT, CDR2 FQNNGV. CDR3 length: 15 residues. The CDR3 nucleotides read TGTGCCAGCAGCCTACGCTCACGGGGAGAAGATACGCAGTATTTT. It is translated as CASSLRSRGEDTQYF.

The chain recombines TRBV6-5 with TRBJ1-2; TRBD1 matches 12 bases. Germline values: CDR1 MNHEY, CDR2 SVGAGI. This CDR3 has 18 amino acids. J was trimmed by 8 bases and V by 0 bases; bases with no gene match: 13. Here the CDR3 reads CASSYSSPGTGGAEGYTF. The DNA for the CDR3 is TGTGCCAGCAGTTACTCGTCCCCCGGGACAGGGGGCGCGGAAGGCTACACCTTC.

This clonotype was seen repeatedly, ten times or more. This rearrangement joins TRBV9 to TRBJ1-1; D is unclear. Germline V gene sequence: CDR1 SGDLS, CDR2 YYNGEE. There are 13 residues in the CDR3. V lost 0 bases and J lost 5, with 8 bases in between. In nucleotides, the CDR3 is TGTGCCAGCAGCGTAGGGGATGGGACTGAAGCTTTCTTT. Residues: CASSVGDGTEAFF.

This clonotype was counted between two and nine times. The chain combines TRBV5-4 with TRBJ2-5, with 8 bases aligning to TRBD2. This CDR3 is built from 15 residues. Trimming took 2 bases from V and 0 from J; bases not matched to a gene: 3. Germline V CDR1 and CDR2: SGHNT, YYREEE (reference sequence). CDR3 nucleotides: TGTGCCAGCAGCTTCGCACTAGCGGACCAAGAGACCCAGTACTTC. Translation: CASSFALADQETQYF.

This clonotype is a singleton in its sample. A much larger clone lies a single base off, so this may be a read error. V gene TRBV27 combines with J gene TRBJ1-5; D gene uncertain. V gave up 9 bases and J gave up 3 bases, with 12 bases separating them. Germline lookup yields CDR1 MNHEY and CDR2 SMNVEV (reference sequence). The length of the CDR3 is 13 residues. CDR3 region: CARRDGVNQPQHF. CDR3 bases: TGTGCCAGAAGAGACGGGGTCAATCAGCCCCAGCATTTT.

This clonotype appeared many times. This chain links TRBV5-1 with TRBJ1-1; tentatively, D is TRBD1 (5 bases). The V end lost 3 bases, the J end lost 5 bases, and 14 bases lay between the germline ends. Germline V gene lookup returns CDR1 SGHRS and CDR2 YFSETQ. The CDR3 totals 14 residues. The CDR3 coding sequence is TGCGCCAGCAGCTCAGGGTTAACGGGGACTGAAGCTTTCTTT. Protein product: CASSSGLTGTEAFF.

The sample holds many counts of this clonotype. The V call is TRBV11-2, the J call TRBJ2-7; D possibly matches TRBD1 or TRBD2 (8 bases each). Germline V gene data show CDR1 as SGHAT and CDR2 as FQNNGV. The CDR3 length is 17 residues. The germline V and J ends were trimmed by 5 bases and 3 bases, with 23 bases remaining between them. The CDR3 here is CASSLSRGGTGNYEQYF. CDR3 sequence (DNA): TGTGCCAGCAGCCTCTCCCGGGGGGGGACAGGAAACTACGAGCAGTACTTC.

In this sample, this clonotype turned up many times. The chain recombines TRBV20-1 with TRBJ2-1; the match to TRBD1 covers 9 bases. This CDR3 has 10 amino acids. The V segment lost 3 bases and the J segment 15 bases; nucleotides outside the gene matches: 3. Germline CDR1 reads DFQATT; CDR2 reads SNEGSKA (reference sequence). The CDR3 reads CSASPDRGFF. The CDR3 nucleotides read TGCAGTGCTAGCCCGGACAGGGGGTTCTTC.

This clonotype was seen repeatedly, ten times or more. The chain joins TRBV20-1 to TRBJ2-3; a weak D match, TRBD1 (6 bases). The length of the CDR3 is 14 residues. Germline-derived CDR1 and CDR2 are DFQATT and SNEGSKA (reference sequence). V lost 2 bases, J lost 2 bases, and 11 bases lay in between. The CDR3: CSARIGGPTDTQYF. The CDR3 DNA reads TGCAGTGCTAGAATAGGGGGACCCACAGATACGCAGTATTTT.

This clonotype has ten or more counts. V gene TRBV7-2 combines with J gene TRBJ2-7; 8 bases are shared with TRBD1. Trimming at V came to 1 base and at J to 4 bases, leaving 3 bases not matched to a gene. Germline V gene data show CDR1 as SGHTA and CDR2 as FQGNSA. The CDR3 extends over 14 amino acids. CDR3: CASSLGTGLYEQYF. Written as DNA, the CDR3 is TGTGCCAGCAGCTTAGGGACAGGGTTGTACGAGCAGTACTTC.

This clonotype occurred a few times. This sequence joins TRBV4-1 and TRBJ1-2; D is ambiguous. V lost 1 base and J lost 6, with 6 bases in between. The CDR3 extends over 12 amino acids. Germline lookup yields CDR1 MGHRA and CDR2 YSYEKL. CDR3 amino acids: CASSQGTDGYTF. The CDR3 coding sequence is TGCGCCAGCAGCCAAGGAACAGATGGCTACACCTTC.

Details on this clonotype: With a much larger clone just one base away, this may be a read error. The V gene is TRBV15, the J gene TRBJ2-7; D possibly corresponds to TRBD1 (6 bases). V lost 0 bases to trimming and J lost 5 bases, with 14 bases between them. The CDR3 is 15 residues long. Germline V gene sequence: CDR1 LNHNV, CDR2 YYDKDF (reference sequence). The CDR3 reads CATSRDRGHSHEQYF. In DNA form, the CDR3 reads TGTGCCACCAGCAGAGATCGGGGACATTCCCACGAGCAGTACTTC.

The sample holds one count of this clonotype. The CDR3 sequence: CSVATGGGGNQPQHF. The CDR3 DNA reads TGCAGCGTTGCCACAGGGGGCGGAGGCAATCAGCCCCAGCATTTT. The genes are TRBV29-1 and TRBJ1-5; 9 nucleotides match TRBD1. Germline lookup yields CDR1 SQVTM and CDR2 ANQGSEA. J gave up 2 bases and V 4 bases, and 6 bases lay outside the gene matches. The CDR3 runs 15 residues.

This clonotype has ten or more counts. This chain links TRBV28 with TRBJ1-5; D perhaps matches TRBD1 (5 bases). V lost 5 bases and J 4 bases, leaving 12 bases between the germline ends. This CDR3 is built from 14 residues. Germline assignment: CDR1 MDHEN and CDR2 SYDVKM. CDR3 residues: CASSPAGVNQPQHF. CDR3 bases: TGTGCCAGCAGTCCCGCGGGGGTTAATCAGCCCCAGCATTTT.

This clonotype was counted ten times or more. The chain combines TRBV11-2 with TRBJ2-5, with TRBD1 identical over 7 bases. The length of the CDR3 is 16 residues. CDR1 and CDR2 (germline): SGHAT, FQNNGV. V dropped 5 bases and J dropped 0; count of bases not matched to a gene: 9. The CDR3 protein is CASSMGQLVYQETQYF. In nucleotides, the CDR3 is TGTGCCAGCAGCATGGGACAGTTGGTGTACCAAGAGACCCAGTACTTC.

Concerning this clonotype itself: A read error may account for a junction end that differs from germline. The J gene is TRBJ2-3, the V gene TRBV6-2 or TRBV6-3; the match to TRBD1 covers 8 bases. Germline loops: CDR1 MNHEY, CDR2 SVGEGT. The CDR3 covers 15 residues. CDR3 sequence: CASRTGTGATDTRYF. In DNA, the CDR3 is TGTGCCAGCAGGACCGGGACAGGCGCCACAGATACGCGGTATTTT.

This clonotype was seen ten or more times. The V and J genes are TRBV7-2 and TRBJ1-6, with D unclear. Trimming cost V 3 bases and J 8 bases, with 8 bases left between them. In germline, CDR1 is SGHTA, CDR2 FQGNSA. This CDR3 is built from 13 residues. CDR3 coding DNA: TGTGCCAGCAGCTTGGCGCGGGATTCACCCCTCCACTTT. Translating gives CASSLARDSPLHF.

This clonotype was seen repeatedly, ten times or more. The rearrangement joins TRBV12-5 to TRBJ1-1; TRBD1 agrees at 7 bases. Germline V CDR1 and CDR2: LGHNT, FRNRAP. CDR3 size: 15 residues. V gave up 0 bases and J gave up 3 bases; unmatched junction bases: 4. The CDR3 protein is CASGLVGGDYTEAFF. As DNA, the CDR3 is TGTGCTAGTGGTTTGGTAGGGGGCGATTACACTGAAGCTTTCTTT.

The gene calls are TRBV19 and TRBJ2-2; 15 positions match TRBD2. In germline, CDR1 is LNHDA, CDR2 SQIVND (reference sequence). Trimming at V came to 6 bases and at J to 4 bases, leaving 6 bases not matched to a gene. This CDR3 region has 17 residues. CDR3 amino acids: CASRRTSGGAFTGELFF. Written as DNA, the CDR3 is TGTGCCAGTAGAAGGACTAGCGGGGGGGCATTCACCGGGGAGCTGTTTTTT.

The chain uses TRBV19 and TRBJ2-2, with D possibly called TRBD1 or TRBD2 (6 bases each). The CDR3 runs 16 residues. With 3 bases removed from V and 6 bases from J, the gap between germline ends came to 17 bases. CDR1 is LNHDA and CDR2 is SQIVND in the germline V gene (reference sequence). The CDR3 here is CASSIGNPGGAGELFF. CDR3 in DNA: TGTGCCAGTAGTATCGGGAACCCCGGGGGCGCCGGGGAGCTGTTTTTT.